The source of this TCR beta chain is a study of cytomegalovirus exposure and HLA in healthy donors. Study in general: Out of 150 million to 200 million T cells, an earlier analysis found some 110 million unique TCR beta sequences in total. General observations from the study: Analyzed later, association rates of TCRs varied across HLA loci, with DRB1 most and HLA-C fewest.

Germline V gene data show CDR1 as MNHEY and CDR2 as SMNVEV (reference sequence). The CDR3 covers 18 residues. Unmatched junction bases numbered 16, after V lost 6 bases and J lost 5 bases. Vbeta (60) and Jbeta (13) primers were used in the PCR. Using immunoSEQ multiplex PCR, the repertoire was profiled, and TCRdb retains in-frame clones only, with some absent. The data hold roughly 130,000 clones, with about 80% observed a single time. About this clone itself: The antigen is undetermined.

This chain joins TRBV27 and TRBJ2-7; 13 bases line up with TRBD2. This clonotype was sampled from a male donor in good health and CMV-seronegative. Sequencing was carried out using PBMCs. CDR3 nucleotides: TGTGCCAGCAGGGGGGGGTCCGGGACTAGCGGGACGTACGACGAGCAGTACTTC. This encodes CASRGGSGTSGTYDEQYF.